The clone carrying this T cell receptor (beta chain) was seen ten or more times. The source of the sample is a study of human T cells and chemical hapten exposure. Germline values: CDR1 SQVTM, CDR2 ANQGSEA. V lost 6 bases and J lost 1, with 5 bases in between. The CDR3 runs 11 residues. The time point was: patch test 1, 2 weeks after DPC sensitization. Treatment described: therapeutic diphenylcyclopropenone sensitization with weekly scalp DPC. TCRdb called the RACE reads again in MiXCR, with one record for every CDR3 protein. The data hold fewer than 500,000 distinct CDR3 sequences, with approximately 4.4% observed a single time.

Sequenced here: whole blood, sampled in connection with sensitization to the hapten diphenylcyclopropenone (DPC). This sequence originates from a woman aged 45-65 years with alopecia areata. Some clones in this sample may be carry-over from other donors' samples. This rearrangement joins TRBV29-1 to TRBJ2-3; unclear D gene. CDR3 DNA sequence: TGCAGCGTCTCAGGCACAGATACGCAGTATTTT. Translation gives CSVSGTDTQYF.